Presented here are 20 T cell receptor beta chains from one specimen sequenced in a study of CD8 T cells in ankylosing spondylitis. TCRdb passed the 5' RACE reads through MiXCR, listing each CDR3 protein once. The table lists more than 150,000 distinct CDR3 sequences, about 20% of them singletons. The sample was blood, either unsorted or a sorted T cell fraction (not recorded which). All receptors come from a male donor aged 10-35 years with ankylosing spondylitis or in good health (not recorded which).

As DNA, the CDR3 is TGCGCCAGCAGCTTGGAGGCGGGAGTTGAGCAGTTCTTC. It encodes CASSLEAGVEQFF. This rearrangement joins TRBV5-1 to TRBJ2-1, with TRBD2 identical over 7 bases. The CDR3 has 13 amino acids. J lost 9 bases, V lost 0 bases, and 3 bases had no gene match. Germline V CDR1 and CDR2: SGHRS, YFSETQ.

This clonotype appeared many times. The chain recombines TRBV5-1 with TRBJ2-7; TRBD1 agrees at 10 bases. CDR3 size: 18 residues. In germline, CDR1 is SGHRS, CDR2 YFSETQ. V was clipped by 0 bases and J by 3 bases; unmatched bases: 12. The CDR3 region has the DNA TGCGCCAGCAGCTTGGGACAGGGGGCGAGTGGGGTAATCTACGAGCAGTACGTC. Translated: CASSLGQGASGVIYEQYV.

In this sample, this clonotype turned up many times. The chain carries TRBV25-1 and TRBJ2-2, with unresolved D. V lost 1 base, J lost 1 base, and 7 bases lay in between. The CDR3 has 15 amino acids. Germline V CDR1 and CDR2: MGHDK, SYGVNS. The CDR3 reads CASSELAVNTGELFF. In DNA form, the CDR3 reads TGTGCCAGCAGTGAATTGGCAGTGAACACCGGGGAGCTGTTTTTT.

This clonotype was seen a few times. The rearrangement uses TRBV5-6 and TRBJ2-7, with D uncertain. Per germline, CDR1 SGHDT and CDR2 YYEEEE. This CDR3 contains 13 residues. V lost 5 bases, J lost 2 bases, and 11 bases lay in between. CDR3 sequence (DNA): TGTGCCAGCAGTAATACAGCGACCTACGAGCAGTACGTC. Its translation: CASSNTATYEQYV.

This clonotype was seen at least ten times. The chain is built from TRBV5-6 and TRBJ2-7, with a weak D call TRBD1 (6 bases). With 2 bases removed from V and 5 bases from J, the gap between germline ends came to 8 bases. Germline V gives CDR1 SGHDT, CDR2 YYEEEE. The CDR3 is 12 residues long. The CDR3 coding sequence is TGTGCCAGCAGCTTCACAGGGAACGAGCAGTACGTC. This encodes CASSFTGNEQYV.

The CDR3, as DNA: TGCAGCGTGAACCAGGGACAGGGGTTTTACAATGAGCAGTTCTTC. Translating it yields CSVNQGQGFYNEQFF. The chain carries TRBV29-1 and TRBJ2-1; 10 bases are a match to TRBD1. This CDR3 is built from 15 residues. The germline CDR1 and CDR2 sequences are SQVTM and ANQGSEA. Losses at the gene ends were 6 bases for V and 4 bases for J; bases not matched to a gene: 9.

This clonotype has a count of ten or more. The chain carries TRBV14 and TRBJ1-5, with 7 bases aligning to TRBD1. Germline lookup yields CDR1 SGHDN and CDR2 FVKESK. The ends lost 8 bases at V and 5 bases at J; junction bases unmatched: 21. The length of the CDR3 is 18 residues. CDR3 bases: TGTGCCAGCCGAAAGCCTTACAGGGGTCTTCGGGAGGATCAGCCCCAGCATTTT. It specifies CASRKPYRGLREDQPQHF.

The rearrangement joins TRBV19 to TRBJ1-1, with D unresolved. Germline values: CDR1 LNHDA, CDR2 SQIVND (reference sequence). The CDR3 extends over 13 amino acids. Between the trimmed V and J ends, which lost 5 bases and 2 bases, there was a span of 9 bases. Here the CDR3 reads CASSDDGNTEAFF. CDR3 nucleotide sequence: TGTGCCAGTAGTGATGACGGAAACACTGAAGCTTTCTTT.

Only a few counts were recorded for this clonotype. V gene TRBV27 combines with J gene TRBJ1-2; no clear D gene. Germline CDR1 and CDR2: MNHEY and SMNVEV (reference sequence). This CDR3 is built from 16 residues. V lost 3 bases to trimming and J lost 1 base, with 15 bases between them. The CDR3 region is CASSFGLTSSNYGYTF. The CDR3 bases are TGTGCCAGCAGTTTTGGGCTCACCAGCAGTAACTATGGCTACACCTTC.

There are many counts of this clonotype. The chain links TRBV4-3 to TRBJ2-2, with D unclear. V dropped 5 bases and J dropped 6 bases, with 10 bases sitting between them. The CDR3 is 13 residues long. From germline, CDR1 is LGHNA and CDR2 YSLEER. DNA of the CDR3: TGCGCCAGCAGCGGTTCCCTACCCGGGGAGCTGTTTTTT. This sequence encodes CASSGSLPGELFF.

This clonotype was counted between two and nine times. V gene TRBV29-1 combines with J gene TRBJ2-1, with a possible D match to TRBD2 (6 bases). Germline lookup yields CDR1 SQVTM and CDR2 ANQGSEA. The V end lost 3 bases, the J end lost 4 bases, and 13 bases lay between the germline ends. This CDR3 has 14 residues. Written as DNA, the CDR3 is TGCAGCGTTGACTGTCGGGAGCCATACAATGAGCAGTTCTTC. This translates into CSVDCREPYNEQFF.

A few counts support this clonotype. The CDR3 reads CASSRSLGYEQYV. Here the CDR3 DNA reads TGCGCCAGCAGTAGGTCCCTCGGCTACGAGCAGTACGTC. The chain joins TRBV10-2 to TRBJ2-7, with no clear D. The CDR3 totals 13 residues. Trimming left V 5 bases short and J 3 bases short, with 11 bases between. CDR1 and CDR2 (germline): WSHSY, SAAADI.

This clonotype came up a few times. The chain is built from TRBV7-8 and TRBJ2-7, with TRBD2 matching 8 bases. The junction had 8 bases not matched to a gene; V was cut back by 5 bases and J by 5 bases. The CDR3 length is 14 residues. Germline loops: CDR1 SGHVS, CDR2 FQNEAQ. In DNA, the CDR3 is TGTGCCAGCAGCCCGGGACTAGTTAACGACGAGCAGTACGTC. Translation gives CASSPGLVNDEQYV.

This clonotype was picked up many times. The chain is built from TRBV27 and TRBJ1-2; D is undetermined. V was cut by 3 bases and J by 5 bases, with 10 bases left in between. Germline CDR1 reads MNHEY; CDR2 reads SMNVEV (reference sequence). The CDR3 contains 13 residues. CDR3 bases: TGTGCCAGCAGTTTCGGTCGGTCTTATGGCTACACCTTC. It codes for CASSFGRSYGYTF.

The CDR3 region is CSVSPAQETQYF. The CDR3 coding sequence is TGCAGCGTCTCCCCGGCCCAAGAGACCCAGTACTTC. The V and J genes are TRBV29-1 and TRBJ2-5; no clear D gene. Trimming shortened V by 6 bases and J by 1 base, and 9 bases separated the two germline ends. Germline assignment: CDR1 SQVTM and CDR2 ANQGSEA. This CDR3 has 12 amino acids.

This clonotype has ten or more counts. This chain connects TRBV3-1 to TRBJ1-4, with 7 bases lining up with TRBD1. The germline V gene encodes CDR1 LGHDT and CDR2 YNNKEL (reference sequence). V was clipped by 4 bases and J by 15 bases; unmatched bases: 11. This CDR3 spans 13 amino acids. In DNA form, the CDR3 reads TGTGCCAGCAGCCGCGGGACAGTAGGATTTGTGTTTTTT. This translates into CASSRGTVGFVFF.

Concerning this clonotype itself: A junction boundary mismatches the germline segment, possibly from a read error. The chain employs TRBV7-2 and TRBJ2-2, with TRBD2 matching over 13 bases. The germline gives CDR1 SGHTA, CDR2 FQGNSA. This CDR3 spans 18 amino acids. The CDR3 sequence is CASSLAGLAGFITGELFF. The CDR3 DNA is TGTGCCAGCAGCCTAGCGGGACTAGCGGGATTCATCACCGGGGAGCTGTTTTTT.

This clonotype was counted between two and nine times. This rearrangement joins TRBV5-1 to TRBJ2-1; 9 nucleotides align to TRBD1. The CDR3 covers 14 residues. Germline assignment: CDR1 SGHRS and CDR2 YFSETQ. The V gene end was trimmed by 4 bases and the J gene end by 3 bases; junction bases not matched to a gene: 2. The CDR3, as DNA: TGCGCCAGCAGCATGGGACAGGGCTACAATGAGCAGTTCTTC. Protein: CASSMGQGYNEQFF.

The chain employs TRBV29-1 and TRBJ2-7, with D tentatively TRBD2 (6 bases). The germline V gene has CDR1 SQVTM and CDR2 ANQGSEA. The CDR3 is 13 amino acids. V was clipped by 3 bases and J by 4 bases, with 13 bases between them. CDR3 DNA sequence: TGCAGCGTTGATACCCAGGGAGGATACGAGCAGTACTTC. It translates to CSVDTQGGYEQYF.

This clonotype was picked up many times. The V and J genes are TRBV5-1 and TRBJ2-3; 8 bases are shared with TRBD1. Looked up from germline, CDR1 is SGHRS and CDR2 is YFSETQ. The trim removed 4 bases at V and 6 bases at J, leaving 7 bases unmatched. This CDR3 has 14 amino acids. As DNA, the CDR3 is TGCGCCAGCAGCACTTACAGGGGGACCGATACGCAGTATTTT. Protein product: CASSTYRGTDTQYF.